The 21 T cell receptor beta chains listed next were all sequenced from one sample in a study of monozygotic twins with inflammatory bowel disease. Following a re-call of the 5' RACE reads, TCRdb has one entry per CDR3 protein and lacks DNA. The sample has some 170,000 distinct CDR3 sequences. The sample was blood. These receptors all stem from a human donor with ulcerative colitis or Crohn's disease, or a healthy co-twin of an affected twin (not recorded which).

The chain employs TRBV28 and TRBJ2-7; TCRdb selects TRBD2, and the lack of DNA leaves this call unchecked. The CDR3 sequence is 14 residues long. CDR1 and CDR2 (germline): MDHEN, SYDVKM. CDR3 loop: CASSLEGNFYEQYF.

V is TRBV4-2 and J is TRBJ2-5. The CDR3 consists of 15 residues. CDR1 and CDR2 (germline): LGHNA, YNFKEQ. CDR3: CASSHGLGLEETQYF.

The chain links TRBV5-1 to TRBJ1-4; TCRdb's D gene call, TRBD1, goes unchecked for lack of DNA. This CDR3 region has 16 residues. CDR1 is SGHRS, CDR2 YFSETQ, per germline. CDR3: CASSSTGGTTNEKLFF.

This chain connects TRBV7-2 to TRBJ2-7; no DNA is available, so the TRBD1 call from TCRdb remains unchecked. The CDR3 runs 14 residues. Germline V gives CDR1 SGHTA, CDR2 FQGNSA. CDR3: CASSIQGNSYEQYF.

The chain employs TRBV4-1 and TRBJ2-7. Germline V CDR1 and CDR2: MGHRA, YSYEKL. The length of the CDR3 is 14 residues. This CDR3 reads CASSPETLGDEQYF.

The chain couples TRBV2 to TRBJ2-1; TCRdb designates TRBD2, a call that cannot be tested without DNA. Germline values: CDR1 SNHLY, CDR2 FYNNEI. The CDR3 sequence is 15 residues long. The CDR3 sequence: CASRAGLGIYNEQFF.

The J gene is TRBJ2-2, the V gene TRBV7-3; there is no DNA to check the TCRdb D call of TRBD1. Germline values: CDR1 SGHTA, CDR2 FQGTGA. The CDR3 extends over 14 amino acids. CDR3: CASSHGTNTGELFF.

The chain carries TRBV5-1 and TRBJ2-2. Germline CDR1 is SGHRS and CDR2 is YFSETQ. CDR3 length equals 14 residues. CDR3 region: CASSPYPNTGELFF.

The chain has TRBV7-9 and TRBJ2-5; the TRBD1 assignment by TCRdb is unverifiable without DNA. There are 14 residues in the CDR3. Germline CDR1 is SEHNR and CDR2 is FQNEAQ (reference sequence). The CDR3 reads CASSSTDRGQTQYF.

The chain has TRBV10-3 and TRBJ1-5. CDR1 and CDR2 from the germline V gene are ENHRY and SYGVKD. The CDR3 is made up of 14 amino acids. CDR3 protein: CAISLRGGNQPQHF.

The CDR3 sequence: CASSVWTTSRDTQYF. The chain is built from TRBV9 and TRBJ2-3; TCRdb lists TRBD2, though no DNA is available to test this call. Germline loops: CDR1 SGDLS, CDR2 YYNGEE. The CDR3 contains 15 residues.

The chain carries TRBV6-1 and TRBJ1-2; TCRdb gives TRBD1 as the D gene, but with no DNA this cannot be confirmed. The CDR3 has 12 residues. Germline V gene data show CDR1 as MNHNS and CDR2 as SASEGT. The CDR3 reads CASSERGSSNTF.

The chain's CDR3 is CASSQAETQYF. The chain links TRBV7-2 to TRBJ2-5. This CDR3 is built from 11 residues. CDR1 is SGHTA, CDR2 FQGNSA, per germline. Together with reference TRBV7-2 and TRBJ2-5, the CDR3 gives the full variable domain: GAGVSQSPSNKVTEKGKDVELRCDPISGHTALYWYRQSLGQGLEFLIYFQGNSAPDKSGLPSDRFSAERTGGSVSTLTIQRTQQEDSAVYLCASSQAETQYFGPGTRLLVL.

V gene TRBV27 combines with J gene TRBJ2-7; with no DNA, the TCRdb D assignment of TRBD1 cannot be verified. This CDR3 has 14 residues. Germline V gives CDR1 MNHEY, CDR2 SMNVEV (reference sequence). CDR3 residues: CASSLMQGSYEQYF.

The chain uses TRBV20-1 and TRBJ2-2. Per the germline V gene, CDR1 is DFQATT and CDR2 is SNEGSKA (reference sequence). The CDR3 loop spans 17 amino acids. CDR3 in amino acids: CSARDADRAVDTGELFF.

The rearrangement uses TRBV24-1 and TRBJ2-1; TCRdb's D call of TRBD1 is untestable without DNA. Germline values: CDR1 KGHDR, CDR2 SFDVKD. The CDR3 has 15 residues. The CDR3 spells CATGKTGGEYNEQFF.

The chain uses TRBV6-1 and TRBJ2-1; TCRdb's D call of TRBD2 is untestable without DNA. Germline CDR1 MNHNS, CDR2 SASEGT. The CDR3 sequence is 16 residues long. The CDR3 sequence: CASTTLTGTSGNEQFF.

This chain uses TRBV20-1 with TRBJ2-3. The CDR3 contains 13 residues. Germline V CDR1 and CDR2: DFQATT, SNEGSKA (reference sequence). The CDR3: CSAKPAFTDTQYF.

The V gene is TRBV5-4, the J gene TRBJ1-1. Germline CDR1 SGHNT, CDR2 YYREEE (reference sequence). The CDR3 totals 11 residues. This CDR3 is CASSLSGEAFF.

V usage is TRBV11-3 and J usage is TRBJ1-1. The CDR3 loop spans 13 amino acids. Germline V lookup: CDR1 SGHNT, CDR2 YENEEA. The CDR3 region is CASSFSVNTEAFF.

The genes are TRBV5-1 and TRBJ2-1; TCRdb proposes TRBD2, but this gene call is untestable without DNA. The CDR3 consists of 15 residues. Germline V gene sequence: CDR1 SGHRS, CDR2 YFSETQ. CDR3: CASSPGLPGANEQFF.